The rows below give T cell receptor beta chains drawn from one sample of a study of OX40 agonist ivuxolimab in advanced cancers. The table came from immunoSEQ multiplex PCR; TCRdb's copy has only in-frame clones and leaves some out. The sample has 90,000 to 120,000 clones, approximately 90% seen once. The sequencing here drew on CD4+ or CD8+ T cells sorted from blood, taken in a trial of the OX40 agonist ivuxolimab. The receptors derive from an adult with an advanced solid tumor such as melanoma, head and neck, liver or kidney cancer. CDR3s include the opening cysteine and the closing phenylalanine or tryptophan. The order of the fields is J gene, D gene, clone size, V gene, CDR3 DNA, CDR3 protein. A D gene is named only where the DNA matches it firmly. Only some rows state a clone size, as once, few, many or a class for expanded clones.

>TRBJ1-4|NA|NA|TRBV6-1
TGTGCCAGCAGTGAAGGGGGTCTAGGAGAAAAACTGTTTTTT
CASSEGGLGEKLFF
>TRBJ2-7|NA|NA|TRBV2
TGTGCCAGCGGGCGGGACCCTTACGAGCAGTACTTC
CASGRDPYEQYF
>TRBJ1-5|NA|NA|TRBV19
TGTGCCAGTAGTATTGATGGGGCCCAGCCCCAGCATTTT
CASSIDGAQPQHF
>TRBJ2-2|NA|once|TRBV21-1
TGTGCCAGCAGCAAAGACGTCGGACAGGGCCTTTCGAACACCGGGGAGCTGTTTTTT
CASSKDVGQGLSNTGELFF
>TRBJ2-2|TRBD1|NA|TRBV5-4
TGTGCCAGCAAACCGGGACAGGGGAGTACCGGGGAGCTGTTTTTT
CASKPGQGSTGELFF
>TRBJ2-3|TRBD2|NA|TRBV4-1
TGCGCCAGCAGCCAAGAACCAGCGGGAGGGACAGATACGCAGTATTTT
CASSQEPAGGTDTQYF
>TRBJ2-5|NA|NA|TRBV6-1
TGTGCCAGCAGCCTGACAGCAATACAAGAGACCCAGTACTTC
CASSLTAIQETQYF
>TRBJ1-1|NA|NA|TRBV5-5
TGTGCCAGCAGGGCTCGAGGGGACACTGAAGCTTTCTTT
CASRARGDTEAFF
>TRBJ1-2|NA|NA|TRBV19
TGTGCCAGTAGTAATTTGGGGGGCGACAACTATGGCTACACCTTC
CASSNLGGDNYGYTF
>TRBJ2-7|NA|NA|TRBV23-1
TGCGCCAGCAGTCAAAATAACGGCTACGAGCAGTACTTC
CASSQNNGYEQYF
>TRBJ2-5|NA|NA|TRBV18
TGTGCCAGCTCACCTGTTGGCTCTGAGGAGACCCAGTACTTC
CASSPVGSEETQYF
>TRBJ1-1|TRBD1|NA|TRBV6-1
TGTGCCAGCAGGGAGACAGGGGAAGGGACTGAAGCTTTCTTT
CASRETGEGTEAFF
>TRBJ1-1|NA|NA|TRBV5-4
TGTGCCAGCAGCTCCCGTAAAGAGGGATATAATGAAGCTTTCTTT
CASSSRKEGYNEAFF
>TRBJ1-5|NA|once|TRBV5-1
TGCGCCAGCAGCCCCGTAGTCGGGGATCAGCCCCAGCATTTT
CASSPVVGDQPQHF
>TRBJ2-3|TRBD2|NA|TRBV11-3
TGTGCCAGCAGCCCCCGACTAGCGGGAGGCCCAGATACGCAGTATTTT
CASSPRLAGGPDTQYF
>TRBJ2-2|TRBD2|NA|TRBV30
TGTGCCTGGAGGCTCTCGGGAGGGCCGGTTACCGGGGAGCTGTTTTTT
CAWRLSGGPVTGELFF
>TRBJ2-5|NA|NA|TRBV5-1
TGCGCCAGCAGCTCATGGACGTCTAGGGAGACCCAGTACTTC
CASSSWTSRETQYF
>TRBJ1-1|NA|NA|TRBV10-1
TGCGCCAGCAGTGATCATGGGGGGTCTCGCACTGAAGCTTTCTTT
CASSDHGGSRTEAFF
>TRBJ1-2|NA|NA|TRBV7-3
TGTGCCAGCAGCCGAGGGGGACCCTCAGGCTATGGCTACACCTTC
CASSRGGPSGYGYTF
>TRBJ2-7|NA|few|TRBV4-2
TGTGCCAGCAGCCAAGATGGGACCTACGAGCAGTACTTC
CASSQDGTYEQYF
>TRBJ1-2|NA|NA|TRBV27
TGTGCCAGCAGTTTGAGTGGGGACTATGGCTACACCTTC
CASSLSGDYGYTF
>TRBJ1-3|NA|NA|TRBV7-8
TGTGCCAGCAGCTTAGGATCCGGGTTCTCTGGAAACACCATATATTTT
CASSLGSGFSGNTIYF
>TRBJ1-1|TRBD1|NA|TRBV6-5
TGTGCCAGTACGACAGGGAACATGAACACTGAAGCTTTCTTT
CASTTGNMNTEAFF
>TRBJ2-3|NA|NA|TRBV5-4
TGTGCCAGCAGCTCCAAAGGAGGAGGCACAGATACGCAGTATTTT
CASSSKGGGTDTQYF
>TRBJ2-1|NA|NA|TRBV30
TGTGCCTGGAGTGTAGGACAGTATTCCTACAATGAGCAGTTCTTC
CAWSVGQYSYNEQFF
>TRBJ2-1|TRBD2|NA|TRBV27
TGTGCCAGCACCCAACTAGCGGGGGGGAACAATGAGCAGTTCTTC
CASTQLAGGNNEQFF
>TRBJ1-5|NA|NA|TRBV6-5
TGTGCCAGCAGAGGGGGAGGACAGCCCCAGCATTTT
CASRGGGQPQHF
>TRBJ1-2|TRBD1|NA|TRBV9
TGTGCCAGCAGCGTAGGAACAGGGGGTCCGGGAGAGGGCTACACCTTC
CASSVGTGGPGEGYTF
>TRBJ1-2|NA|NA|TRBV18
TGTGCCAGCTCACCCACGGGAGGGGAGAGCGGTGGCTACACCTTC
CASSPTGGESGGYTF
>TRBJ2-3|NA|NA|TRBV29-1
TGCAGCGTTGTATTTTCGGCGGGGGCCACAGATACGCAGTATTTT
CSVVFSAGATDTQYF
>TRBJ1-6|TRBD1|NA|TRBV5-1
TGCGCCAGCAGCTTAGGGACAGGGATCAAGAAGGATCACTTT
CASSLGTGIKKDHF
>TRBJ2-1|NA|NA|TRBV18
TGTGCCAGCTCACCGATGATGGGGAGCTCCTACAATGAGCAGTTCTTC
CASSPMMGSSYNEQFF